The rows below give T cell receptor beta chains drawn from one sample of a study of T cells expressing NK-cell markers. TCRdb reprocessed the 5' RACE reads, with one entry per CDR3 protein and no DNA. The listing records 150,000 to 180,000 distinct CDR3 sequences. Material: blood T cells: a sorted CD56 or NKG2C T cell subset, CD4+ or CD8+ T cells, or bulk PBMC T cells (not recorded which). The origin of the receptors is a woman aged 50 to 60 in good health. The CDR3 runs from the conserved cysteine through the conserved F or W.

V	J	CDR3
TRBV12-3/TRBV12-4	TRBJ2-1	CASSLVDRVGGNEQFF
TRBV27	TRBJ1-2	CASSSGQGAWGYTF
TRBV4-1	TRBJ2-4	CASSQGLAGGTLAKNIQYF
TRBV12-3/TRBV12-4	TRBJ2-1	CASSETLKGPEQFF
TRBV7-2	TRBJ2-1	CASSTHPAAGDNLGEQFF
TRBV7-6	TRBJ2-1	CASSLDGGLYNEQFF
TRBV6-5	TRBJ1-1	CASSYSRDGPTEAFF
TRBV5-1	TRBJ2-7	CASSFGGLSSGQYYEQYF
TRBV2	TRBJ1-1	CASVRSEGNEAFF
TRBV6-5	TRBJ1-2	CASTAGGGYGYTF
TRBV9	TRBJ2-7	CASSVDGQDLSYEQYF